The rows below give T cell receptor beta chains drawn from one sample of a study of regulatory T cells in long-lasting Graves disease. TCRdb re-called the multiplex PCR reads with MiXCR, one entry per CDR3 protein. The sample includes about 660,000 distinct CDR3 sequences, around 32% seen only once; the top ten take 40% to 55%. Sequencing used peripheral blood mononuclear cells (PBMCs), obtained when the disease was refractory, from a patient treated with antithyroid drugs. The receptors derive from a female donor with Graves disease. The CDR3 runs from the conserved cysteine through the conserved F or W. A D gene is named only where the DNA matches it firmly. The listing skips clone size in some rows; elsewhere it reads once, few, many or a size class.

V	size	J	length	D	CDR3	DNA
TRBV7-2	-	TRBJ1-4	15	-	CASSLAQGMGGKLFF	TGTGCCAGCAGCTTAGCTCAGGGTATGGGTGGAAAACTGTTTTTT
TRBV5-5	-	TRBJ2-2	15	TRBD2	CASSLWERGPGELFF	TGTGCCAGCAGCTTGTGGGAGCGGGGACCCGGGGAGCTGTTTTTT
TRBV30	once	TRBJ1-2	14	-	CAWSVRGTNYGYTF	TGTGCCTGGAGTGTAAGGGGAACTAACTATGGCTACACCTTC
TRBV11-2	few	TRBJ1-2	14	-	CASSLEGYPYGYTF	TGTGCCAGCAGCTTAGAAGGATATCCCTATGGCTACACCTTC
TRBV12-3/TRBV12-4	-	TRBJ2-5	10	-	CASGPGTQYF	TGTGCCAGCGGGCCAGGGACCCAGTACTTC
TRBV12-3/TRBV12-4	-	TRBJ2-5	19	TRBD1	CASSLSGLIGQGAGETQYF	TGTGCCAGCAGTTTATCGGGGCTCATCGGACAGGGGGCGGGTGAGACCCAGTACTTC
TRBV6-1	few	TRBJ1-2	15	-	CASSPDSFFNYGYTF	TGTGCCAGCAGTCCCGACAGTTTCTTTAACTATGGCTACACCTTC
TRBV20-1	-	TRBJ1-1	13	-	CSAIRGRSTEAFF	TGCAGTGCTATTAGGGGGAGATCCACTGAAGCTTTCTTT
TRBV7-3	-	TRBJ1-2	16	-	CASSVRGDGDHRGYTF	TGTGCCAGCAGCGTGAGGGGGGACGGCGATCACAGGGGCTACACCTTC
TRBV20-1	many	TRBJ2-7	15	TRBD2	CSFAGVSLSSYEQYF	TGCAGTTTTGCGGGAGTGAGTTTAAGCTCCTACGAGCAGTACTTC
TRBV5-5	-	TRBJ1-6	13	-	CASSSREESPLHF	TGTGCCAGCAGCTCCAGGGAGGAGTCACCCCTCCACTTT
TRBV30	-	TRBJ1-1	12	-	CAWNPSPAEAFF	TGTGCCTGGAATCCTAGTCCCGCTGAAGCTTTCTTT
TRBV6-1	once	TRBJ2-3	15	TRBD2	CASTDPSGNVNTQYF	TGTGCCAGCACCGATCCTAGCGGAAACGTTAATACGCAGTATTTT
TRBV5-1	few	TRBJ1-4	14	-	CASSSQGTLEKLFF	TGTGCCAGCAGCTCCCAGGGGACATTAGAAAAACTGTTTTTT
TRBV29-1	many	TRBJ2-7	14	-	CSVEDRGSSYEQYF	TGCAGCGTTGAAGATCGTGGGAGCTCCTACGAGCAGTACTTC
TRBV6-2/TRBV6-3	-	TRBJ1-5	15	-	CASSYKQGSNQPQHF	TGTGCCAGCAGTTACAAGCAGGGGAGCAATCAGCCCCAGCATTTT
TRBV24-1	-	TRBJ1-2	15	-	CATSDPTALTRSYTF	TGTGCCACCAGTGATCCCACAGCTCTAACTCGAAGCTACACCTTC
TRBV10-3	-	TRBJ2-7	14	TRBD1	CAIRDRGSVNEQYF	TGTGCCATCAGGGACAGGGGCAGCGTAAACGAGCAGTACTTC
TRBV12-3/TRBV12-4	-	TRBJ2-2	16	TRBD2	CASSLSLAGGTGELFF	TGTGCCAGCAGTTTATCCCTAGCGGGAGGTACCGGGGAGCTGTTTTTT
TRBV2	-	TRBJ2-3	14	TRBD2	CASSYSLTSGRFYF	TGTGCCAGCAGTTACTCCCTGACTAGCGGGAGATTCTATTTT
TRBV5-1	-	TRBJ2-5	17	TRBD2	CASSFGLAGVRRETQYF	TGCGCCAGCAGCTTTGGACTAGCGGGAGTAAGGCGGGAGACCCAGTACTTC
TRBV6-9	-	TRBJ2-3	18	TRBD2	CASSCQAGLAGSTDTQYF	TGTGCCAGCAGTTGCCAGGCGGGACTAGCGGGTTCCACAGATACGCAGTATTTT
TRBV13	few	TRBJ1-4	14	-	CASSTDSTNEKLFF	TGTGCCAGCAGTACTGACTCAACTAATGAAAAACTGTTTTTT
TRBV6-1	few	TRBJ2-7	17	-	CASSPFGMVRASYEQYF	TGTGCCAGCAGCCCTTTCGGTATGGTCAGGGCATCTTACGAGCAGTACTTC
TRBV27	few	TRBJ2-7	16	-	CASNPLVGGETYEQYF	TGTGCCAGCAACCCGTTGGTTGGGGGCGAAACCTACGAGCAGTACTTC
TRBV3-1	-	TRBJ1-2	16	TRBD1	CASSQVPGQGRKGYTF	TGTGCCAGCAGCCAAGTCCCCGGACAGGGACGGAAAGGCTACACCTTC
TRBV28	-	TRBJ1-1	14	TRBD1	CVSSPGTVNTEAFF	TGTGTCAGCAGCCCAGGGACAGTGAACACTGAAGCTTTCTTT
TRBV5-1	-	TRBJ2-5	15	TRBD1	CASSGMTGSGETQYF	TGCGCCAGCAGCGGCATGACAGGGTCGGGCGAGACCCAGTACTTC
TRBV24-1	-	TRBJ2-5	14	TRBD1	CATSDPGQGETQYF	TGTGCCACCAGTGACCCCGGACAGGGGGAGACCCAGTACTTC
TRBV4-2	-	TRBJ1-5	15	-	CASSHGRVAGQPQHF	TGTGCCAGCAGCCATGGTAGGGTAGCCGGTCAGCCCCAGCATTTT
TRBV6-2/TRBV6-3	few	TRBJ1-5	14	-	CASSPPGEGQPQHF	TGTGCCAGCAGTCCGCCGGGCGAGGGACAGCCCCAGCATTTT
TRBV2	few	TRBJ2-7	17	TRBD2	CASSGSRGLAGVGEQYF	TGTGCCAGCAGTGGGTCCCGCGGACTAGCGGGAGTTGGCGAGCAGTACTTC